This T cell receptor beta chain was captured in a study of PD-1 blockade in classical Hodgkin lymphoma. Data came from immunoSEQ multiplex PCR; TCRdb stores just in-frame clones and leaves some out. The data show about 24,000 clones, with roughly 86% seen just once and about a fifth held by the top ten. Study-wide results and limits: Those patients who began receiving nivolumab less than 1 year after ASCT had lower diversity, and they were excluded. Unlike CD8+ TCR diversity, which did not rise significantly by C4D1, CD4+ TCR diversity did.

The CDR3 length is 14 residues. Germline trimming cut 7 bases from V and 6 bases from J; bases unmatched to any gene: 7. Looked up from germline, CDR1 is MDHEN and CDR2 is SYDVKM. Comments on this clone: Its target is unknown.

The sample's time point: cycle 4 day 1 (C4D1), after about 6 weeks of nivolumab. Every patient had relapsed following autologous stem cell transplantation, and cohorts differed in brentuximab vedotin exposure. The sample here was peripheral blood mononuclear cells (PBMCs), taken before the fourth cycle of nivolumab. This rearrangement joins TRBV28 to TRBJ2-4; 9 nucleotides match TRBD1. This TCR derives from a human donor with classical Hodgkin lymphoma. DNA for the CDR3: TGTGCCAGCAACCGACAGGGGGGCCCAAACATTCAGTACTTC. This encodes CASNRQGGPNIQYF.